This entry is about one T cell receptor beta chain. Antigen specificity is unknown. Possible read error: a much larger clone is one base away. The source of the sample is a study of Graves' ophthalmopathy and Graves' hyperthyroidism. About the research overall: Absence of ophthalmopathy within 18 months of follow-up defined stable hyperthyroidism.

Study results and limitations: Ophthalmopathy progression was predicted with 55% to 71% sensitivity and 72% to 80% specificity.

Amplification of the TCR beta CDR3 regions used RNA transcripts (as template). HTBI primers were used in a first-round RT-PCR, which preceded a second-round multiplex PCR. Using its own MiXCR run on the multiplex PCR reads, TCRdb lists one record per CDR3 protein. The sample has roughly 600,000 distinct CDR3 sequences, under 45% seen once; the top ten hold roughly 4.5%. Participants with hyperthyroidism, aged 18 to 65, were newly diagnosed with under 2 months' duration. Exclusion covered patients with other autoimmune diseases or uncontrolled infections (as well as pregnancy or lactation). This receptor was taken from an adult man with Graves' hyperthyroidism. The specimen was peripheral blood or thyroid tissue (not recorded which).

CDR3 in DNA: TGTGCCAGCAGCCAAGTTTTGGCGAGGAACATTGAAGCTTTCTTT. Its translation: CASSQVLARNIEAFF. This sequence joins TRBV7-2 and TRBJ1-1, with unresolved D. The CDR3 totals 15 residues. Germline V gene sequence: CDR1 SGHTA, CDR2 FQGNSA.